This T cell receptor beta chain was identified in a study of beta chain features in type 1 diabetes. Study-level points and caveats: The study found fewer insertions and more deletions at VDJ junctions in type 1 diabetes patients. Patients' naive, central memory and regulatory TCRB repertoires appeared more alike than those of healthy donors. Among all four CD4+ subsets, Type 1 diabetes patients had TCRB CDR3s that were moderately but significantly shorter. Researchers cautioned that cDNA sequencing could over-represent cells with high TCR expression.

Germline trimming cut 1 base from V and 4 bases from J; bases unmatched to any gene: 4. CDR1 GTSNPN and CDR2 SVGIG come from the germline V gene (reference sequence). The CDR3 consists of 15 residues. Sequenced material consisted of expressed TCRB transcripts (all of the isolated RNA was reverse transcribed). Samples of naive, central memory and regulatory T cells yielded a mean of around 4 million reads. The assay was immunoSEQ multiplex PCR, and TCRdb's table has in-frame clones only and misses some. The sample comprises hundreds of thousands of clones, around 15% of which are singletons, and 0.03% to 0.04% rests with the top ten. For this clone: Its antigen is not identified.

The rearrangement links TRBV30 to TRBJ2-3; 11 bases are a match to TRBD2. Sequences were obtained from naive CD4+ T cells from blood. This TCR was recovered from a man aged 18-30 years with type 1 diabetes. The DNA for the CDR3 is TGTGCCTGGAGTGGGTTAGCGGGGGGGGCAGATACGCAGTATTTT. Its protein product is CAWSGLAGGADTQYF. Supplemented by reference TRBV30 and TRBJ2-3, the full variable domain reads SQTIHQWPATLVQPVGSPLSLECTVEGTSNPNLYWYRQAAGRGLQLLFYSVGIGQISSEVPQNLSASRPQDRQFILSSKKLLLSDSGFYLCAWSGLAGGADTQYFGPGTRLTVL.